One sample yielded the 26 T cell receptor beta chains listed below, sequenced in a study of circulating CD8 cells and anti-PD-1 response in melanoma. Four subsets defined by PD-1 and/or TIGIT were sorted from live CD3+CD8+TCRalphabeta+ cells. Each library started from 15 ng of total RNA using the QIAseq Immune Repertoire TCR panel. TCRdb re-derived calls from the reads in MiXCR, one entry per CDR3 protein. The sample consists of around 1,700 distinct CDR3 sequences, 6% to 8% of them appearing once. This sample comprised CD8+ T cells from PBMCs, obtained at baseline or after one month of anti-PD-1 therapy (not recorded which). The source of these receptors is a human donor with melanoma.

This clonotype rates as large. This chain links TRBV6-2 or TRBV6-3 with TRBJ2-1; no reliable D call. Trimming cost V 0 bases and J 7 bases, with 7 bases left between them. CDR3 size: 13 residues. Germline V CDR1 and CDR2: MNHEY, SVGEGT. In nucleotides, the CDR3 is TGTGCCAGCAGTTACTCGAATCGGAATGAGCAGTTCTTC. Its translation: CASSYSNRNEQFF.

As to this clonotype: This may stem from a read error, because a much larger clone lies one nucleotide away. This chain links TRBV25-1 with TRBJ2-7; tentatively, D is TRBD2 (6 bases). Per the germline V gene, CDR1 is MGHDK and CDR2 is SYGVNS. V was clipped by 4 bases and J by 5 bases, with 18 bases between them. This CDR3 comprises 15 residues. CDR3 DNA sequence: TGTGCCAGCAGTGGACGTACGGGGGAAGCCCACGAGCAGTACTTC. It translates to CASSGRTGEAHEQYF.

Of note for this clonotype: One base away lies a much larger clone, so this may be a sequencing read error. The rearrangement joins TRBV28 to TRBJ2-7; 9 bases align to TRBD1. Germline CDR1 MDHEN, CDR2 SYDVKM. The CDR3 loop spans 14 amino acids. CDR3 in DNA: TGTGCCAGCGGCGGACAGGGGACATCCTGCGAGCAGTACTTC. Residues: CASGGQGTSCEQYF.

By proportion, this clonotype is medium-sized. The chain uses TRBV12-3 or TRBV12-4 and TRBJ2-1; no clear D gene. This CDR3 contains 12 residues. The germline V and J ends were trimmed by 4 bases and 7 bases, with 8 bases remaining between them. The CDR3 protein is CASSYLGNEQFF. For the CDR3, the DNA is TGTGCCAGCAGTTACTTAGGGAATGAGCAGTTCTTC.

In its sample, this clonotype ranks as medium-sized. The chain carries TRBV28 and TRBJ2-7, with D tentatively TRBD2 (6 bases). V shed 8 bases and J shed 2 bases, with 16 bases lying between them. This CDR3 spans 14 amino acids. Germline V gene lookup returns CDR1 MDHEN and CDR2 SYDVKM. CDR3 DNA: TGTGCCAGCGAGCGGGCAGGGAGACCCTACGAGCAGTACTTC. Residues: CASERAGRPYEQYF. Supplemented by reference TRBV28 and TRBJ2-7, the full variable domain reads DVKVTQSSRYLVKRTGEKVFLECVQDMDHENMFWYRQDPGLGLRLIYFSYDVKMKEKGDIPEGYSVSREKKERFSLILESASTNQTSMYLCASERAGRPYEQYFGPGTRLTVT.

In this sample, this clonotype is medium-sized. The chain links TRBV19 to TRBJ2-2; D might be TRBD1 (5 bases). Germline CDR1 LNHDA, CDR2 SQIVND (reference sequence). CDR3 length equals 14 residues. Trimming cost V 2 bases and J 1 base, with 5 bases left between them. As DNA, the CDR3 is TGTGCCAGTAGTATACAGGGGAACACCGGGGAGCTGTTTTTT. Protein: CASSIQGNTGELFF.

Relative to its sample, this clonotype is large. The chain combines TRBV5-5 with TRBJ2-7; TRBD1 agrees at 8 bases. The CDR3 is made up of 15 amino acids. Germline CDR1 SGHKS, CDR2 YYEKEE (reference sequence). V lost 4 bases to trimming and J lost 3 bases; unmatched junction nucleotides: 9. CDR3 amino acids: CASSRATGVGYEQYF. The DNA of the CDR3 is TGTGCCAGCAGCCGTGCGACAGGGGTAGGCTACGAGCAGTACTTC.

This clonotype is judged medium-sized (0.01 to 0.1%). V is TRBV28 and J is TRBJ2-4; no firm D call. The V gene lost 5 bases and the J gene lost 4 bases, with 9 bases spanning the gap. The CDR3 runs to 13 residues. CDR1 is MDHEN, CDR2 SYDVKM, per germline. This CDR3 is CASSSLKKNIQYF. As DNA, the CDR3 is TGTGCCAGCAGTAGTCTAAAAAAAAACATTCAGTACTTC.

In this sample, this clonotype turned up a few times. The V and J genes are TRBV9 and TRBJ2-7; 7 bases are shared with TRBD1. CDR3 size: 15 residues. Germline assignment: CDR1 SGDLS and CDR2 YYNGEE. Germline trimming cut 4 bases from V and 11 bases from J; bases unmatched to any gene: 18. The CDR3 DNA is TGTGCCAGCAGCTCTTCGACAGGGACGGGTGAGGTCAAGTACTTC. Its translation: CASSSSTGTGEVKYF.

This clonotype ranks as medium-sized. The J gene is TRBJ2-1, the V gene TRBV27, with unresolved D. This CDR3 comprises 16 residues. Trimming cost V 8 bases and J 2 bases, with 19 bases left between them. Germline CDR1 MNHEY, CDR2 SMNVEV (reference sequence). The DNA of the CDR3 is TGTGCCAGCGGCTACCCCCGACCGGCAGCCTACAATGAGCAGTTCTTC. Protein sequence: CASGYPRPAAYNEQFF.

By its share, this clonotype is medium-sized. This chain joins TRBV27 and TRBJ2-7; 11 positions match TRBD1. CDR1 and CDR2 from the germline V gene are MNHEY and SMNVEV (reference sequence). This CDR3 region has 13 residues. The V segment lost 3 bases and the J segment 6 bases; nucleotides outside the gene matches: 1. The CDR3 DNA follows: TGTGCCAGCAGTTTTGGACAGGGGGCCGAGCAGTACTTC. Encoded protein: CASSFGQGAEQYF.

By its share, this clonotype is medium-sized. The chain links TRBV19 to TRBJ2-2, with D unclear. CDR3 length: 15 residues. CDR1 is LNHDA, CDR2 SQIVND, per germline (reference sequence). The V gene lost 2 bases and the J gene lost 5 bases, with 12 bases spanning the gap. CDR3 DNA sequence: TGTGCCAGTAGTATAACGGTCGTGGAAACCGGGGAGCTGTTTTTT. Amino acids: CASSITVVETGELFF.

By share, this clonotype ranks as large. V gene TRBV28 combines with J gene TRBJ2-5; D is possibly TRBD1 (6 bases). This CDR3 region has 13 residues. The V gene lost 3 bases and the J gene lost 7 bases, with 12 bases spanning the gap. Per the germline V gene, CDR1 is MDHEN and CDR2 is SYDVKM. In DNA form, the CDR3 reads TGTGCCAGCAGTTTCGAGGTCAGGGGGACCCAGTACTTC. Translating it yields CASSFEVRGTQYF.

This clonotype is medium-sized. The V and J genes are TRBV2 and TRBJ2-7; TRBD1 aligns across 7 bases. J lost 0 bases, V lost 8 bases, and 10 bases had no gene match. The CDR3 loop spans 15 amino acids. Germline loops: CDR1 SNHLY, CDR2 FYNNEI. CDR3 DNA sequence: TGTGCCAGCCTTCACAGGGACAGAGGCTCCTACGAGCAGTACTTC. Protein: CASLHRDRGSYEQYF.

Regarding this clonotype: This may be a read error, as it is one base from a much larger clone. This CDR3 reads CASSDGQGHNQPQHF. The DNA of the CDR3 is TGTGCCAGCAGTGACGGACAGGGGCACAATCAGCCCCAGCATTTT. This sequence joins TRBV25-1 and TRBJ1-5; 9 bases fit TRBD1. J was trimmed by 3 bases and V by 3 bases; bases with no gene match: 3. Germline CDR1 MGHDK, CDR2 SYGVNS. The CDR3 consists of 15 residues.

This clonotype turned up a few times. CDR3 loop: CASSMFGGSIHEQYF. CDR3 coding DNA: TGTGCCAGTAGTATGTTTGGCGGGAGTATACACGAGCAGTACTTC. The chain carries TRBV19 and TRBJ2-7, with 7 nucleotides matching TRBD2. This CDR3 comprises 15 residues. J lost 5 bases, V lost 3 bases, and 10 bases had no gene match. The V gene's germline CDR1 is LNHDA and CDR2 SQIVND (reference sequence).

In its sample, this clonotype ranks as medium-sized. The chain uses TRBV3-1 and TRBJ1-1; tentative D call: TRBD1 (5 bases). Germline loops: CDR1 LGHDT, CDR2 YNNKEL (reference sequence). With 7 bases removed from V and 3 bases from J, the gap between germline ends came to 12 bases. This CDR3 spans 13 amino acids. The DNA of the CDR3 is TGTGCCAGCACCTACCGGGGGGACACTGAAGCTTTCTTT. This sequence encodes CASTYRGDTEAFF.

With regard to this clonotype: This sequence may be a read error, since a much larger clone differs from it by one base. This rearrangement joins TRBV28 to TRBJ2-1; 7 bases are a match to TRBD1. The V gene's germline CDR1 is MDHEN and CDR2 SYDVKM. There are 15 residues in the CDR3. Written as DNA, the CDR3 is TGTGCCAGCAGCCACCCCGGCAGGGGGATAGATGAGCAGCTCTTC. It yields the protein CASSHPGRGIDEQLF.

J is TRBJ1-5 and V is TRBV27; D remains unclear. Germline CDR1 and CDR2: MNHEY and SMNVEV (reference sequence). Trimming cost V 3 bases and J 5 bases, with 11 bases left between them. The CDR3 runs to 14 residues. The CDR3 loop is CASSLGGVYQPQHF. CDR3 nucleotides: TGTGCCAGCAGTTTGGGAGGAGTGTATCAGCCCCAGCATTTT.

By share, this clonotype counts as large. The chain links TRBV19 to TRBJ1-1, with D hard to call. Germline V gene lookup returns CDR1 LNHDA and CDR2 SQIVND (reference sequence). V gave up 3 bases and J gave up 1 base, with 9 bases separating them. This CDR3 has 14 residues. CDR3 in amino acids: CASSMGQANTEAFF. DNA for the CDR3: TGTGCCAGTAGTATGGGCCAGGCGAACACTGAAGCTTTCTTT. The full variable domain, its missing parts supplied by reference TRBV19 and TRBJ1-1, is DGGITQSPKYLFRKEGQNVTLSCEQNLNHDAMYWYRQDPGQGLRLIYYSQIVNDFQKGDIAEGYSVSREKKESFPLTVTSAQKNPTAFYLCASSMGQANTEAFFGQGTRLTVV.

Note on this clonotype: This clone may be a read error of a much larger clone one base away. This chain connects TRBV28 to TRBJ2-2, with 7 positions matching TRBD2. Per the germline V gene, CDR1 is MDHEN and CDR2 is SYDVKM. This CDR3 contains 15 residues. The DNA of the CDR3 is TGTGCCAGCGAGCAGTCCCGGGACCTCGGCGGGGGGCTGTTTTTT. It specifies CASEQSRDLGGGLFF.

Concerning this clonotype: This could be a read error, since a much larger clone is one nucleotide away. The V gene is TRBV7-9, the J gene TRBJ1-2; possible D gene TRBD1, 5 bases. The CDR3 consists of 14 residues. From germline, CDR1 is SEHNR and CDR2 FQNEAQ (reference sequence). The CDR3 reads CASSDTLYRRGYAF. CDR3 in DNA: TGTGCCAGCAGCGATACGTTATACAGGAGGGGCTACGCCTTC.

This clonotype was counted between two and nine times. Because the CDR3 is missing its conserved closing phenylalanine or tryptophan, this is likely a read error. The rearrangement uses TRBV25-1 and TRBJ2-7, with unresolved D. The V gene's germline CDR1 is MGHDK and CDR2 SYGVNS. V lost 2 bases to trimming and J lost 4 bases, with 6 bases between them. The CDR3 runs to 12 residues. The CDR3 DNA follows: TGTGCCAGCAGTGAAGTCAGTTACGAGCAGTACTCC. This codes for CASSEVSYEQYS.

In this sample, this clonotype turned up a few times. The rearrangement uses TRBV7-9 and TRBJ2-7, with D unclear. Germline V CDR1 and CDR2: SEHNR, FQNEAQ (reference sequence). The CDR3 is made up of 14 amino acids. V lost 4 bases and J lost 0, with 10 bases in between. The CDR3 DNA reads TGTGCCAGCAGCTCGAGACTGAGCTCCTACGAGCAGTACTTC. Protein sequence: CASSSRLSSYEQYF. The variable domain in full, with the rest retrieved from reference TRBV7-9 and TRBJ2-7, is DTGVSQNPRHKITKRGQNVTFRCDPISEHNRLYWYRQTLGQGPEFLTYFQNEAQLEKSRLLSDRFSAERPKGSFSTLEIQRTEQGDSAMYLCASSSRLSSYEQYFGPGTRLTVT.

This clonotype is medium-sized in the sample. In DNA, the CDR3 is TGTGCCAGCAGTCACTTTCCGGGGACAGGCGCCTACGAGCAGTACTTC. Protein: CASSHFPGTGAYEQYF. J is TRBJ2-7 and V is TRBV27; 8 positions agree with TRBD1. The V gene's germline CDR1 is MNHEY and CDR2 SMNVEV (reference sequence). V shed 5 bases, J shed 2 bases, and the junction held 11 bases outside the gene matches. The CDR3 totals 16 residues.

By share of the sample, this clonotype is medium-sized. J is TRBJ1-1 and V is TRBV7-9; TRBD1 agrees at 10 bases. Losses at the gene ends were 7 bases for V and 6 bases for J; bases not matched to a gene: 5. Per the germline V gene, CDR1 is SEHNR and CDR2 is FQNEAQ (reference sequence). The CDR3 has 13 amino acids. CDR3 DNA sequence: TGTGCCAGCACACCGGGACAGGGGCCTGAAGCTTTCTTT. It specifies CASTPGQGPEAFF.